This record looks at one T cell receptor beta chain sequence and its context. The antigen it binds to is not known. One base away there is no much larger clone; base qualities are not given. This sample is part of a study of response to subunit inactivated influenza vaccine (dated by TCRdb to the late 2010s). General notes on the study: To follow how T cells responded to a trivalent subunit inactivated influenza vaccine, the researchers relied on deep quantitative profiling of the T cell receptor repertoire. What the study reported, not specific to this receptor: It was suggested by the authors that each seasonal influenza vaccination may recruit only a limited number of new T cells.

Library creation used RT-PCR. TCRdb records Illumina HiSeq 2500 as the sequencer. TCRdb itself trimmed the public reads at Q25 with fastp, ran MiXCR and retained productive beta chains. Duplicate CDR3 protein sequences are folded into a single record with the most common DNA and genes. Across this sample there are roughly 670,000 distinct CDR3 sequences, with 13% to 15% seen only once. Jointly, the top ten make up approximately 7.6% of the sample. A distance of 17 bases separates the germline ends of V and J, which lose 6 bases and 2 bases respectively. Measured from the cysteine to the phenylalanine, the CDR3 is 15 residues long. Only the CDR3 part of the read is kept: 45 bases, read in frame from the first base. Based on the germline V gene, the CDR1 and CDR2 sequences are SGHTA and FQGNSA.

The source was PBMCs from blood, collected roughly 15 days before vaccination. The V and J segments used are TRBV7-2 and TRBJ2-7; the D element might be TRBD1 or TRBD2, as each aligns at 5 bases. The receptor was derived from a man in his fifties or sixties who received an inactivated influenza vaccine. Donor details come from another sample of the same person, matched by shared clones. The nucleotides read TGTGCCAGCAGGAAAGGGACCCTTACCCCCTACGAGCAGTACTTC. Protein translation: CASRKGTLTPYEQYF.